This TCR beta chain is from a study of T cells after yellow fever vaccination. V lost 5 bases, J lost 3 bases, and 10 bases stayed unmatched. The CDR3 covers 16 residues. Germline lookup yields CDR1 SGHTA and CDR2 FQGNSA. Findings and caveats of the study: The study noted that FACS-sorted repertoires could contain abundant clonotypes contaminating from the bulk population. Once the booster was given, most primary-vaccination clones reappeared, at approximately 97% for CD4 and roughly 90% for CD8.

Turning to this clonotype: The antigen remains undetermined.

Researchers made TCR cDNA using 5'RACE template switching, and this step added a universal primer site and UMIs. A single record per CDR3 protein comes from TCRdb applying MiXCR to the 5' RACE reads. The sample lists more than 300,000 distinct CDR3 sequences, roughly 6.8% occurring once. This sequence originates from a man aged 18 to 30 who received the YFV17D yellow fever vaccine. The genes are TRBV7-2 and TRBJ2-1; 7 bases are a match to TRBD2. This specimen was PBMCs, taken more than 40 days after the first yellow fever vaccination. The CDR3 protein is CASSPLTGGIYNEQFF. The DNA of the CDR3 is TGTGCCAGCAGCCCCTTGACGGGGGGAATCTACAATGAGCAGTTCTTC.